This TCR beta chain was observed in a study of blood T cell repertoires in COVID-19. About the study: COVID-19 samples, acute and convalescent, were from the United States, Italy and Spain. From T cells, B-cell-depleted T cells, or PBMCs came the material, which was cDNA or gDNA.

Original data processing: Amplification with reference gene primers provided the estimates of nucleated cell counts. Assay: immunoSEQ multiplex PCR; the TCRdb copy retains only in-frame clones and omits some. That table gives V, J and clone size, and the DNA gave D and trimming. The sample shows around 100,000 clones, about 89% of them seen only once. From germline, CDR1 is SGHRS and CDR2 YFSETQ. The length of the CDR3 is 16 residues. V was trimmed by 3 bases and J by 3 bases, leaving 19 bases between them. The clonotype was recovered from a woman in her 30s with acute or convalescent COVID-19. The rearrangement joins TRBV5-1 to TRBJ2-7; a possible D gene is TRBD1 (6 bases). Source material: peripheral blood. The DNA of the CDR3 is TGCGCCAGCAGCTCACCGACAGGTGTCCAGGACTACGAGCAGTACTTC. It translates to CASSSPTGVQDYEQYF. The full variable domain, its missing parts supplied by reference TRBV5-1 and TRBJ2-7, is KAGVTQTPRYLIKTRGQQVTLSCSPISGHRSVSWYQQTPGQGLQFLFEYFSETQRNKGNFPGRFSGRQFSNSRSEMNVSTLELGDSALYLCASSSPTGVQDYEQYFGPGTRLTVT.